The next 29 T cell receptor beta chains were all read from a single sample in a study of PD-1 blockade in classical Hodgkin lymphoma. This table comes from immunoSEQ multiplex PCR, and its TCRdb copy is limited to in-frame clones, with some not included. The sample shows around 50,000 clones, 85% to 95% of them seen only once. Each patient's relapse followed autologous stem cell transplantation, and brentuximab vedotin exposure varied. This material consisted of peripheral blood mononuclear cells (PBMCs), taken before the second cycle of nivolumab. These receptors originate from a human donor with classical Hodgkin lymphoma.

This clone was found once. The chain employs TRBV28 and TRBJ1-4; D remains ambiguous. V lost 2 bases and J 8 bases, leaving 6 bases between the germline ends. This CDR3 has 12 residues. The germline CDR1 and CDR2 sequences are MDHEN and SYDVKM. CDR3 in amino acids: CASSLRAEKLFF. CDR3 sequence (DNA): TGTGCCAGCAGTTTAAGGGCCGAAAAACTGTTTTTT.

The chain has TRBV2 and TRBJ2-1, with TRBD2 matching over 16 bases. This CDR3 is built from 17 residues. With V trimmed by 2 bases and J by 9 bases, 7 bases remained unmatched. Germline assignment: CDR1 SNHLY and CDR2 FYNNEI. CDR3 sequence reads: CASSELTGLAGGAEQFF. The CDR3 nucleotides read TGTGCCAGCAGTGAACTCACGGGACTAGCGGGAGGGGCTGAGCAGTTCTTC.

The rearrangement links TRBV7-9 to TRBJ1-3, with TRBD1 as a possible D gene (5 bases). CDR3 size: 16 residues. V lost 5 bases to trimming and J lost 4 bases, with 18 bases between them. The germline CDR1 and CDR2 sequences are SEHNR and FQNEAQ (reference sequence). The chain's CDR3 is CASSPVGPRPGNTIYF. The CDR3 bases are TGTGCCAGCAGCCCCGTGGGGCCGCGGCCCGGAAACACCATATATTTT.

V usage is TRBV7-2 and J usage is TRBJ2-7; 7 bases line up with TRBD1. The CDR3 is made up of 13 amino acids. Germline-derived CDR1 and CDR2 are SGHTA and FQGNSA. Trimming cost V 5 bases and J 3 bases; bases outside gene matches: 4. CDR3 DNA: TGTGCCAGCAGCATTAGACAGGGCTACGAGCAGTACTTC. It specifies CASSIRQGYEQYF.

The V call is TRBV6-1, the J call TRBJ1-3, with D possibly matching TRBD1 (6 bases). Germline CDR1 MNHNS, CDR2 SASEGT. This CDR3 spans 15 amino acids. With 1 base removed from V and 0 bases from J, the gap between germline ends came to 7 bases. DNA for the CDR3: TGTGCCAGCAGTGAAGGGGGGGCCTCTGGAAACACCATATATTTT. Amino acid sequence: CASSEGGASGNTIYF.

The J gene is TRBJ2-5, the V gene TRBV27; TRBD2 matches at 12 bases. The V and J ends lost 4 bases and 5 bases, in that order; junction bases with no gene match: 2. The CDR3 is 14 amino acids. Germline V gene sequence: CDR1 MNHEY, CDR2 SMNVEV (reference sequence). The CDR3: CASSSGLAGETQYF. In nucleotides, the CDR3 is TGTGCCAGCAGTTCTGGACTAGCGGGGGAGACCCAGTACTTC.

The chain combines TRBV7-9 with TRBJ2-1; maybe TRBD2 (5 bases). There are 15 residues in the CDR3. Trimming removed 2 bases from V and 7 bases from J, with 15 bases in between. Germline CDR1 is SEHNR and CDR2 is FQNEAQ (reference sequence). The CDR3 reads CASSLWRGSSNEQFF. For the CDR3, the DNA is TGTGCCAGCAGCTTATGGCGCGGGTCCTCAAATGAGCAGTTCTTC.

J is TRBJ1-5 and V is TRBV27, with D possibly TRBD1 on 6 matching bases. Per germline, CDR1 MNHEY and CDR2 SMNVEV (reference sequence). V was shortened by 3 bases and J by 9 bases, with 15 bases between the two germline ends. CDR3 length equals 14 residues. CDR3 coding DNA: TGTGCCAGCAGTTTTTCGGGGGCTATAGGGCCCCAGCATTTT. Amino acids: CASSFSGAIGPQHF.

The J gene is TRBJ2-3, the V gene TRBV7-9, with no clear D. Per the germline V gene, CDR1 is SEHNR and CDR2 is FQNEAQ (reference sequence). The V gene lost 8 bases and the J gene lost 0 bases, with 12 bases spanning the gap. CDR3 length: 14 residues. CDR3 nucleotides: TGTGCCAGCGTCCGGGCCGATAGCACAGATACGCAGTATTTT. Translated: CASVRADSTDTQYF.

The chain has TRBV12-5 and TRBJ1-1; D is uncertain. V gave up 6 bases and J gave up 3 bases, with 14 bases separating them. In germline, CDR1 is LGHNT, CDR2 FRNRAP. This CDR3 spans 14 amino acids. Here the CDR3 reads CASGSAKWDTEAFF. The CDR3 DNA sequence: TGTGCTAGTGGGTCCGCTAAGTGGGACACTGAAGCTTTCTTT.

This chain uses TRBV19 with TRBJ2-1; 7 bases map to TRBD2. The CDR3 has 13 residues. Trimming cost V 5 bases and J 9 bases; bases outside gene matches: 7. Per germline, CDR1 LNHDA and CDR2 SQIVND (reference sequence). The CDR3 DNA follows: TGTGCCAGTAGTCCGAGCGGCGGGAGTGAGCAGTTCTTC. It codes for CASSPSGGSEQFF.

The chain uses TRBV9 and TRBJ2-3; a weak D match, TRBD2 (5 bases). This CDR3 is 15 amino acids long. CDR1 is SGDLS, CDR2 YYNGEE, per germline. Trimming removed 5 bases from V and 0 bases from J, with 13 bases in between. The CDR3 region has the DNA TGTGCCAGCAGAGGTCGCGGACTCAGCACAGATACGCAGTATTTT. Protein: CASRGRGLSTDTQYF.

The V call is TRBV6-5, the J call TRBJ1-2, with 8 bases aligning to TRBD1. Trimming removed 2 bases from V and 2 bases from J; junction bases left unmatched: 4. Germline V CDR1 and CDR2: MNHEY, SVGAGI. The CDR3 is made up of 15 amino acids. The DNA for the CDR3 is TGTGCCAGCAGTTACGGGACAGGAGTCAACTATGGCTACACCTTC. Residues: CASSYGTGVNYGYTF.

In regard to this clone: Additional DNA sequences in this sample encode the identical CDR3. The chain employs TRBV30 and TRBJ2-2; 11 nucleotides align to TRBD2. CDR1 and CDR2 from the germline V gene are GTSNPN and SVGIG (reference sequence). V gave up 4 bases and J gave up 3 bases; unmatched junction bases: 4. The length of the CDR3 is 15 residues. For the CDR3, the DNA is TGTGCCTGGACGGGACTAGCGGAGGACACCGGGGAGCTGTTTTTT. Translated: CAWTGLAEDTGELFF.

The chain has TRBV4-3 and TRBJ2-1; 8 nucleotides agree with TRBD2. The V gene's germline CDR1 is LGHNA and CDR2 YSLEER. This CDR3 has 16 amino acids. Trimming cost V 5 bases and J 8 bases; bases outside gene matches: 14. The CDR3 sequence: CASSLLAGRLAHEQFF. CDR3 coding DNA: TGCGCCAGCAGCTTATTAGCGGGAAGATTGGCCCATGAGCAGTTCTTC.

This clone has a single count. This chain joins TRBV4-1 and TRBJ1-1; D gene ambiguous. V lost 0 bases, J lost 7 bases, and 12 bases lay in between. The CDR3 loop spans 14 amino acids. Per germline, CDR1 MGHRA and CDR2 YSYEKL. CDR3 sequence reads: CASSQESIVHEAFF. CDR3 bases: TGCGCCAGCAGCCAAGAATCCATCGTTCATGAAGCTTTCTTT.

This clone has just one count. This chain joins TRBV6-4 and TRBJ2-2; D uncertain. The CDR3 totals 15 residues. Germline values: CDR1 MRHNA, CDR2 SNTAGT. Between the trimmed V and J ends, which lost 0 bases and 1 base, there was a span of 6 bases. The chain's CDR3 is CASSDSGLNTGELFF. As DNA, the CDR3 is TGTGCCAGCAGTGACTCCGGATTGAACACCGGGGAGCTGTTTTTT.

The count of this clone is one. This chain connects TRBV5-5 to TRBJ1-2; tentatively, D is TRBD1 (5 bases). This CDR3 region has 14 residues. Trimming removed 0 bases from V and 2 bases from J, with 8 bases in between. CDR1 SGHKS and CDR2 YYEKEE come from the germline V gene (reference sequence). CDR3 region: CASSLGGSNYGYTF. For the CDR3, the DNA is TGTGCCAGCAGCTTGGGGGGCTCGAACTATGGCTACACCTTC.

The chain employs TRBV6-6 and TRBJ1-5; 7 positions agree with TRBD1. The germline CDR1 and CDR2 sequences are MNHNY and SVGAGI (reference sequence). Losses at the gene ends were 5 bases for V and 7 bases for J; bases not matched to a gene: 8. The CDR3 extends over 14 amino acids. CDR3 nucleotide sequence: TGTGCCAGCAGTCCCAAGACAGGGAGGCAGCCCCAGCATTTT. Translating gives CASSPKTGRQPQHF.

This chain joins TRBV18 and TRBJ1-4; the match to TRBD1 covers 8 bases. This CDR3 has 15 amino acids. In germline, CDR1 is KGHSH, CDR2 LQKENI. Trimming removed 4 bases from V and 1 base from J; junction bases left unmatched: 2. Here the CDR3 reads CASSLDRGTNEKLFF. CDR3 nucleotides: TGTGCCAGCTCACTCGACAGGGGAACTAATGAAAAACTGTTTTTT. The complete variable domain, with remaining parts taken from reference TRBV18 and TRBJ1-4, reads NAGVMQNPRHLVRRRGQEARLRCSPMKGHSHVYWYRQLPEEGLKFMVYLQKENIIDESGMPKERFSAEFPKEGPSILRIQQVVRGDSAAYFCASSLDRGTNEKLFFGSGTQLSVL.

The chain links TRBV10-3 to TRBJ1-4, with 7 nucleotides matching TRBD1. The V gene end was trimmed by 8 bases and the J gene end by 0 bases; junction bases not matched to a gene: 6. This CDR3 contains 15 residues. Germline loops: CDR1 ENHRY, CDR2 SYGVKD. The CDR3 sequence: CAIRRDSSTNEKLFF. DNA for the CDR3: TGTGCCATCCGCCGGGACAGCTCAACTAATGAAAAACTGTTTTTT.

A note on this clone: Its ends do not fully match the called genes, so a read error is possible. The chain couples TRBV9 to TRBJ2-3, with 13 bases matching TRBD2. From germline, CDR1 is SGDLS and CDR2 YYNGEE. CDR3 length: 14 amino acids. The CDR3 DNA reads TGTGCCAGCAGCGGAGGACTAGCGGGGGATCCTGGGAATTTT. Amino acids: CASSGGLAGDPGNF.

The sample holds one count of this clone. The J gene is TRBJ1-5, the V gene TRBV27, with D unclear. Germline lookup yields CDR1 MNHEY and CDR2 SMNVEV (reference sequence). Trimming cost V 5 bases and J 7 bases, with 12 bases left between them. The CDR3 runs 13 residues. The CDR3: CASSPLEGQPQHF. DNA for the CDR3: TGTGCCAGCAGTCCGCTCGAGGGACAGCCCCAGCATTTT.

The chain combines TRBV19 with TRBJ2-1, with TRBD2 identical over 8 bases. The germline V gene encodes CDR1 LNHDA and CDR2 SQIVND (reference sequence). Losses at the gene ends were 2 bases for V and 4 bases for J; bases not matched to a gene: 4. This CDR3 is built from 15 residues. CDR3 sequence (DNA): TGTGCCAGTAGTATAACAGCGGGAGTATACAATGAGCAGTTCTTC. This translates into CASSITAGVYNEQFF.

This clone occurred once. The J gene is TRBJ2-7, the V gene TRBV6-6, with D unclear. The germline gives CDR1 MNHNY, CDR2 SVGAGI (reference sequence). The CDR3 spans 12 residues. Trimming took 0 bases from V and 5 from J, leaving 5 bases between them. This CDR3 is CASSYSIDEQYF. CDR3 nucleotide sequence: TGTGCCAGCAGTTACTCTATCGACGAGCAGTACTTC.

This clone appeared a single time. This rearrangement joins TRBV25-1 to TRBJ1-3; TRBD1 might be the D (6 bases). CDR1 is MGHDK, CDR2 SYGVNS, per germline. This CDR3 spans 16 amino acids. The V and J ends lost 2 bases and 4 bases respectively, with 15 bases between them. CDR3 protein: CASSEVSGGRGNTIYF. Here the CDR3 DNA reads TGTGCCAGCAGTGAAGTTAGTGGGGGCCGCGGAAACACCATATATTTT.

The chain employs TRBV30 and TRBJ1-2; D remains ambiguous. V was clipped by 0 bases and J by 7 bases, with 9 bases between them. The CDR3 totals 12 residues. The V gene's germline CDR1 is GTSNPN and CDR2 SVGIG (reference sequence). The CDR3 DNA sequence: TGTGCCTGGAGTGTTTGGGTGTCTGGCTACACCTTC. Amino acid sequence: CAWSVWVSGYTF.

The J gene is TRBJ2-4, the V gene TRBV18; the D gene is possibly TRBD1 (5 bases). V shed 2 bases and J shed 7 bases, with 15 bases lying between them. From germline, CDR1 is KGHSH and CDR2 LQKENI. This CDR3 is built from 15 residues. The CDR3 bases are TGTGCCAGCTCACCAATCTTAGGGGCAGAGAACATTCAGTACTTC. As protein: CASSPILGAENIQYF.

This clone was found once. The V gene is TRBV27, the J gene TRBJ1-1, with D possibly being TRBD1 (6 bases). Per germline, CDR1 MNHEY and CDR2 SMNVEV (reference sequence). CDR3 length: 14 amino acids. Trimming pared 7 bases from V and 0 bases from J, leaving 12 bases between. The CDR3 coding sequence is TGTGCCAGCAATCAGGGGAATATGAACACTGAAGCTTTCTTT. This encodes CASNQGNMNTEAFF.